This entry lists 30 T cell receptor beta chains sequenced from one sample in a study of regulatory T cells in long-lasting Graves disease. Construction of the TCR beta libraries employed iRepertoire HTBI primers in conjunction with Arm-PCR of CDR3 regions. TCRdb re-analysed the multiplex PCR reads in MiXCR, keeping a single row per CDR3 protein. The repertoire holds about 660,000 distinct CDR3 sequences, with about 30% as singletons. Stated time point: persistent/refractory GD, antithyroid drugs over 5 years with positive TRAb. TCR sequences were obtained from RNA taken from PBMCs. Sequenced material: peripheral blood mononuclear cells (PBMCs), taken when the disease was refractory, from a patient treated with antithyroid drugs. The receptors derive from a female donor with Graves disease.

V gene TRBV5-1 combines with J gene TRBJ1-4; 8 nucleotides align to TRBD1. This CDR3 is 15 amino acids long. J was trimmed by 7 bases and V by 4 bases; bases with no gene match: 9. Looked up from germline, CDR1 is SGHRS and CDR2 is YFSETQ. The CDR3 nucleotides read TGCGCCAGCAGCATTACCGGGACAGGAGCTGAAAAACTGTTTTTT. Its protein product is CASSITGTGAEKLFF.

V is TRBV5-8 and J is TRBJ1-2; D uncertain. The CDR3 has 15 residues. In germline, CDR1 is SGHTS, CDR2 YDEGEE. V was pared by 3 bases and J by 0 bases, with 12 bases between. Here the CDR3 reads CASSSTDAANYGYTF. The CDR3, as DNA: TGTGCCAGCAGCTCAACGGACGCAGCTAACTATGGCTACACCTTC.

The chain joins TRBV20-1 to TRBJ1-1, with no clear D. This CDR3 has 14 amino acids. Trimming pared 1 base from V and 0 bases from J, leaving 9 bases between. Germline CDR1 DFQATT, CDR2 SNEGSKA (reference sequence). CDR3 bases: TGCAGTGCTAGAGTAACGGTTATGAACACTGAAGCTTTCTTT. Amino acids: CSARVTVMNTEAFF.

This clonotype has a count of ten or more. The CDR3 protein is CASSALASSAGELFF. CDR3 sequence (DNA): TGTGCCAGCAGTGCGCTAGCCAGTTCCGCCGGGGAGCTGTTTTTT. The genes are TRBV2 and TRBJ2-2; weak D call: TRBD2 (5 bases). The germline CDR1 and CDR2 sequences are SNHLY and FYNNEI. The CDR3 length is 15 residues. The germline V and J ends were trimmed by 4 bases and 6 bases, with 15 bases remaining between them.

The CDR3 loop reads CASSLGPSRTNEKLFF. The CDR3 nucleotides are TGTGCCAGCAGCTTGGGTCCCTCCCGAACTAATGAAAAACTGTTTTTT. This sequence joins TRBV5-6 and TRBJ1-4; D unresolved. CDR1 and CDR2 (germline): SGHDT, YYEEEE. Trimming removed 0 bases at V and 1 base at J, with 10 bases between. This CDR3 is 16 amino acids long.

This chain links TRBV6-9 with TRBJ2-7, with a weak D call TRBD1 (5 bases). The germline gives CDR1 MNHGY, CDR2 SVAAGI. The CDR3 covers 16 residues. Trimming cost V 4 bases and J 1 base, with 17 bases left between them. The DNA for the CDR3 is TGTGCCAGCAGTTCGGGTTCCAGGGCAGGGTCCTACGAGCAGTACTTC. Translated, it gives CASSSGSRAGSYEQYF.

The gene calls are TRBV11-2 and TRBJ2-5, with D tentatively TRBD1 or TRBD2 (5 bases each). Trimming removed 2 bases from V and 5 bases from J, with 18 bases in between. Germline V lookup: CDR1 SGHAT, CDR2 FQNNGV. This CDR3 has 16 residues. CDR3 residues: CASSLRDGTLGETQYF. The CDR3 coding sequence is TGTGCCAGCAGCTTAAGGGACGGCACACTGGGGGAGACCCAGTACTTC. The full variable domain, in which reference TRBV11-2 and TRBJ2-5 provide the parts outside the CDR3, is EAGVAQSPRYKIIEKRQSVAFWCNPISGHATLYWYQQILGQGPKLLIQFQNNGVVDDSQLPKDRFSAERLKGVDSTLKIQPAKLEDSAVYLCASSLRDGTLGETQYFGPGTRLLVL.

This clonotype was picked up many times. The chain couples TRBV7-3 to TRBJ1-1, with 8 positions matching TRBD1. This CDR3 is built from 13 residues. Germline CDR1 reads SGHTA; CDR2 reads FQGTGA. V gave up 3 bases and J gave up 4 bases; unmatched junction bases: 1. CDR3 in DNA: TGTGCCAGCAGCTTGACAGGGGCCACTGAAGCTTTCTTT. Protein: CASSLTGATEAFF.

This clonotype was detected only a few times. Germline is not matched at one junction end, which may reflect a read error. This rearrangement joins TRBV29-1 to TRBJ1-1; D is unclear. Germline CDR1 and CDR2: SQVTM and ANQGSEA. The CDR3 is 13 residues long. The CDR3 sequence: CSVALDLKTEAFF. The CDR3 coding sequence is TGCAGCGTTGCCCTGGACCTGAAGACTGAAGCTTTCTTT. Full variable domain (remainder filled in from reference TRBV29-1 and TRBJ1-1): SAVISQKPSRDICQRGTSLTIQCQVDSQVTMMFWYRQQPGQSLTLIATANQGSEATYESGFVIDKFPISRPNLTFSTLTVSNMSPEDSSIYLCSVALDLKTEAFFGQGTRLTVV.

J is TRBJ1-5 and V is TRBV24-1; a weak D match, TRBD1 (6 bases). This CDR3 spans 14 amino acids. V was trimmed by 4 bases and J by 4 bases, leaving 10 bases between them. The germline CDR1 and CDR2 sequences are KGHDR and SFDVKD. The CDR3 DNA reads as TGTGCCACCAGTGAAGCAGGGGAGAATCAGCCCCAGCATTTT. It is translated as CATSEAGENQPQHF.

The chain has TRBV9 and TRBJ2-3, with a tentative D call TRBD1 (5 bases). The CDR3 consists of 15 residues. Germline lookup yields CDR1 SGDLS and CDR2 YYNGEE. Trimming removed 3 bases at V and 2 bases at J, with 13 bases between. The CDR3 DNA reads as TGTGCCAGCAGCGCCAGGGTCCAACACACAGATACGCAGTATTTT. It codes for CASSARVQHTDTQYF.

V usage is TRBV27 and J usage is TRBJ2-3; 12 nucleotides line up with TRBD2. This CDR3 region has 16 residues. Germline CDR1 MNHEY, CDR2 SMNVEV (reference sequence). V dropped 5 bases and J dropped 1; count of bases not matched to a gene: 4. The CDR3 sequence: CASSKLAGGGTDTQYF. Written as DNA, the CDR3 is TGTGCCAGCAGTAAACTAGCGGGAGGTGGCACAGATACGCAGTATTTT.

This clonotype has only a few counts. CDR3 bases: TGTGCCAGTAGTATAGGACTAGCGGGAGTCGAGCAGTACTTC. Residues: CASSIGLAGVEQYF. This chain joins TRBV19 and TRBJ2-7; 12 nucleotides line up with TRBD2. CDR1 is LNHDA and CDR2 is SQIVND in the germline V gene (reference sequence). The CDR3 loop spans 14 amino acids. Trimming took 1 base from V and 6 from J; bases not matched to a gene: 1.

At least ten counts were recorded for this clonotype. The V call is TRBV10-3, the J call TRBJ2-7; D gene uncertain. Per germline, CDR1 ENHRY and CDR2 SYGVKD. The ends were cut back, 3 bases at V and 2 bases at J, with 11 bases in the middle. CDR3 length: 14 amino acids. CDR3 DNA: TGTGCCATCAGTGACATTGGACGGACCTACGAGCAGTACTTC. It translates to CAISDIGRTYEQYF.

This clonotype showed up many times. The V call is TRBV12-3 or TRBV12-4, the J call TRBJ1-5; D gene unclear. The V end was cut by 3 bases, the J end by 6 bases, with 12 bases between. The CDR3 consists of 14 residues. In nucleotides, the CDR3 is TGTGCCAGCAGTTTCTTTGGGTATGCTCAGCCCCAGCATTTT. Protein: CASSFFGYAQPQHF.

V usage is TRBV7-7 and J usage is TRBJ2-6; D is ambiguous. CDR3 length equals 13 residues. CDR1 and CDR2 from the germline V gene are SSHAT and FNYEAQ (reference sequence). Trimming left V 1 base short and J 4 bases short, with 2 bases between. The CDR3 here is CASSLGGANVLTF. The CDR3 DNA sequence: TGTGCCAGCAGCTTAGGAGGGGCCAACGTCCTGACTTTC.

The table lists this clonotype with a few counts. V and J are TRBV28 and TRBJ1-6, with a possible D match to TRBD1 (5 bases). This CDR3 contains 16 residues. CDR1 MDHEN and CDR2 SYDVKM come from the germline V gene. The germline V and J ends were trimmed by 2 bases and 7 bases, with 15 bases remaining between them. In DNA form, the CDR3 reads TGTGCCAGCAGTTTAACGGGACCCGGGGGAAATTCACCCCTCCACTTT. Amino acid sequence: CASSLTGPGGNSPLHF.

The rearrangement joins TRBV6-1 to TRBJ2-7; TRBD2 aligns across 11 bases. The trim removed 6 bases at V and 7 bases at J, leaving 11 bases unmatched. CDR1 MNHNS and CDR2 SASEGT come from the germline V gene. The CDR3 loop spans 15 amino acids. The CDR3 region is CASRRILAGEGEQYF. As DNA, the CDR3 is TGTGCCAGCAGACGGATACTAGCGGGAGAGGGAGAGCAGTACTTC.

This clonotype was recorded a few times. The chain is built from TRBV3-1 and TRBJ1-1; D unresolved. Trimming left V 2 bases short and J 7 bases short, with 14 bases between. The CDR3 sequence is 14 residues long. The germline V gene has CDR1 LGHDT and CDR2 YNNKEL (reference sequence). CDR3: CASSQKPGSVEAFF. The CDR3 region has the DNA TGTGCCAGCAGCCAAAAACCGGGCTCCGTTGAAGCTTTCTTT.

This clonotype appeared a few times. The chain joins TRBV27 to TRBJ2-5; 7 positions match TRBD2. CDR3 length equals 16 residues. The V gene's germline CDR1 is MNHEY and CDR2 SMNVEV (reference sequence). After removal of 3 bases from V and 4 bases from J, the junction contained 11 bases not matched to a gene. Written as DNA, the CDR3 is TGTGCCAGCAGTTTCGTCTCGGGTGGGGGGGGAGAGACCCAGTACTTC. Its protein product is CASSFVSGGGGETQYF.

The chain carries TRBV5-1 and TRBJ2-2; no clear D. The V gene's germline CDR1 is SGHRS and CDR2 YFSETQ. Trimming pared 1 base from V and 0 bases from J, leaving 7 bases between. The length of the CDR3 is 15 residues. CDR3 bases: TGCGCCAGCAGCTTGAACCAGGCGAACACCGGGGAGCTGTTTTTT. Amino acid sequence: CASSLNQANTGELFF.

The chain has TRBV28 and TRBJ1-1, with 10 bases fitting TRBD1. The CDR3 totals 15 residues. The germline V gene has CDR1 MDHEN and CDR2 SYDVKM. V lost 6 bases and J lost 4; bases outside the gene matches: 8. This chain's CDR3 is CASSSSGQGSTEAFF. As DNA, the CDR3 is TGTGCCAGCAGCAGTTCGGGACAGGGGAGCACTGAAGCTTTCTTT.

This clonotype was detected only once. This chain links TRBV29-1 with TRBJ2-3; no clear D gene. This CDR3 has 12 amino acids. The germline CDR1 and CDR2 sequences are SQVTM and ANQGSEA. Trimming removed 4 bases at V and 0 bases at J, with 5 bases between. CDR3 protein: CSVVHSTDTQYF. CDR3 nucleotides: TGCAGCGTTGTACACAGCACAGATACGCAGTATTTT.

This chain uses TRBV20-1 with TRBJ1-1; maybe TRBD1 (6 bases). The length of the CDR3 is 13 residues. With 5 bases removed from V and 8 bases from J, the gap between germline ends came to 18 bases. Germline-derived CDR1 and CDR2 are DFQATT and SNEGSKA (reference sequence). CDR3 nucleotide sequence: TGCAGTGCTGCGTTTACCGGGACATCAGAAGCTTTCTTT. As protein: CSAAFTGTSEAFF.

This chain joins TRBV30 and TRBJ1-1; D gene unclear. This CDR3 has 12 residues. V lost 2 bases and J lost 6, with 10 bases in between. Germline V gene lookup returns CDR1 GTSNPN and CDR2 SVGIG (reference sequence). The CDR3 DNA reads TGTGCCTGGAGTAACACGGTCCCTGAAGCTTTCTTT. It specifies CAWSNTVPEAFF.

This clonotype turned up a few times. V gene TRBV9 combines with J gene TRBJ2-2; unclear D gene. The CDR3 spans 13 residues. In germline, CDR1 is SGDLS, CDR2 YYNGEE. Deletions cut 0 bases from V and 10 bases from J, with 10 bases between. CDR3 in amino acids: CASSVAPQEELFF. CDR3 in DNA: TGTGCCAGCAGCGTAGCCCCCCAGGAGGAGCTGTTTTTT.

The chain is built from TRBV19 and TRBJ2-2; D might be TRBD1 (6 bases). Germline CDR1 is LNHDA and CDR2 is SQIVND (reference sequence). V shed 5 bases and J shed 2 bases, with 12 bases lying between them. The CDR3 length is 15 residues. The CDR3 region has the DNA TGTGCCAGTAGTCCCTGGACAGCTAACACCGGGGAGCTGTTTTTT. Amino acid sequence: CASSPWTANTGELFF. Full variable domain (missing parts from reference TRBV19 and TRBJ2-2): DGGITQSPKYLFRKEGQNVTLSCEQNLNHDAMYWYRQDPGQGLRLIYYSQIVNDFQKGDIAEGYSVSREKKESFPLTVTSAQKNPTAFYLCASSPWTANTGELFFGEGSRLTVL.

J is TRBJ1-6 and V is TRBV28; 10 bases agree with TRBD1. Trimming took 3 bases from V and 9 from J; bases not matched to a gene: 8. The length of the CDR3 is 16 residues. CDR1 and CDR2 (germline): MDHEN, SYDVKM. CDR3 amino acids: CASSFATGQGSSPLHF. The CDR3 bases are TGTGCCAGCAGTTTTGCCACGGGACAGGGGTCTTCACCCCTCCACTTT.

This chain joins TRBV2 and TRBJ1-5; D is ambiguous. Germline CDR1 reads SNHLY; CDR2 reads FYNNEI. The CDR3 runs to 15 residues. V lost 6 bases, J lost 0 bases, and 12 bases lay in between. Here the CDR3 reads CASRETAYSNQPQHF. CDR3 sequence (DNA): TGTGCCAGCAGAGAGACGGCATATAGCAATCAGCCCCAGCATTTT.

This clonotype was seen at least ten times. In nucleotides, the CDR3 is TGTGCTAGTGGCCCGACTCTCTCCCCGGGAAACACTGAAGCTTTCTTT. Its translation is CASGPTLSPGNTEAFF. V and J are TRBV12-5 and TRBJ1-1; D remains ambiguous. Germline CDR1 and CDR2: LGHNT and FRNRAP. Trimming took off 6 bases at V and 2 bases at J, with 19 bases between the two ends. The CDR3 contains 16 residues.